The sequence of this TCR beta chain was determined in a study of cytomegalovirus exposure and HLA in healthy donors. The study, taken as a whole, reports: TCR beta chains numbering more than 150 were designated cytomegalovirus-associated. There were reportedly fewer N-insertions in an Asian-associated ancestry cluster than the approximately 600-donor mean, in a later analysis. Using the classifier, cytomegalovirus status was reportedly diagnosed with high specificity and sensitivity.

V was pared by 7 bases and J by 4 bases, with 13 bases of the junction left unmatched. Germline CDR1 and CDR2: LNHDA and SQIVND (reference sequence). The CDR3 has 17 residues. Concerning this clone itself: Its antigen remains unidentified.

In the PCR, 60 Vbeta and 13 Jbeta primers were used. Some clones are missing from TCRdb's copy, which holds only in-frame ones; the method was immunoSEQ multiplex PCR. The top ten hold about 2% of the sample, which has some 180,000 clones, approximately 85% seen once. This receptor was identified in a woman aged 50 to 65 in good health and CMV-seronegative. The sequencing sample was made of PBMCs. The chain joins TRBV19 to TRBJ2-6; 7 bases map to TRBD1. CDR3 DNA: TGTGCCAGTACCCTCCGGGACAGATCTGACGGGGCCAACGTCCTGACTTTC. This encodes CASTLRDRSDGANVLTF.